Reported below is one T cell receptor (beta chain). Its antigen remains unidentified. The protocol was immunoSEQ multiplex PCR, while the TCRdb copy is restricted to in-frame clones and leaves out a portion. The sample contains around 120,000 clones, roughly 85% of which appear only once. This specimen belongs to a study of T cell responses to AZD1222 COVID-19 vaccine. Study-wide findings and caveats: Dominant at 160-218 and 743-854, vaccine-associated CD4 TCRs also spanned spike.

The receptor's source is an adult in good health. The sequencing used peripheral blood, collected on day 0 of MenACWY control vaccination.

The CDR3 DNA reads TGTGCCAGCAGCCCCGGTTCAGGGCCCTACGAGCAGTACTTC. Residues: CASSPGSGPYEQYF. J is TRBJ2-7 and V is TRBV9; D possibly corresponds to TRBD1 (5 bases). The germline V gene has CDR1 SGDLS and CDR2 YYNGEE. The V gene lost 4 bases and the J gene lost 2 bases, with 13 bases spanning the gap. This CDR3 has 14 residues.